Sequencing of this TCR beta chain was carried out in a study of blood T cell repertoires in COVID-19 (dated by TCRdb to about 2020). Background for the entire study: The collaborator samples originated in the United States, Italy and Spain and spanned the acute and convalescent phases of COVID-19. Samples came from the ongoing ImmuneRACE study (first 160 participants) plus 1,254 subjects from 6 global collaborators. The dataset comprised deeply sampled blood TCRbeta repertoires from subjects exposed to, actively infected with, or recovered from COVID-19. The material from the prospective study consisted of cDNA or gDNA derived from T cells, B-cell-depleted T cells, or PBMCs. Sample metadata almost always included a de-identified subject ID, COVID-19 status, age in years and sex. Where available, HLA class I and class II types were obtained from metadata supplied by the sample provider rather than from assay-based typing. The repertoires were released in a freely available public database meant as a resource for research on the immune response to SARS-CoV-2.

Participants in the prospective study were enrolled through a virtual design, were aged roughly 18 to 100 years, and lived in roughly 25 United States geographic areas. In the prospective study, cohorts were assigned on the basis of participant-reported clinical history obtained from a screening survey and a study questionnaire. Recovered participants in ImmuneRACE Cohort 3 were defined as having two consecutive negative NP/OP PCR tests, clearance from a healthcare professional, or resolution of symptoms. In the prospective study, mobile phlebotomists collected whole blood, serum and a nasopharyngeal or oropharyngeal swab from each participant. Prospective study participants could optionally give additional blood draws and questionnaires over an approximately two-month period. Prospective study blood samples were shipped either frozen or at room temperature before DNA extraction. TCRbeta CDR3 regions were amplified from genomic DNA using the immunoSEQ Assay, a bias-controlled multiplex PCR. On the authors' methods: Within the assay, amplification of reference gene primers was used to estimate how many nucleated cells each sample contained. Sequence reads were collapsed and filtered to measure the absolute abundance of every unique TCRbeta CDR3 rearrangement. For each sample, productive Simpson clonality was calculated by taking the square root of Simpson's diversity index across productive rearrangements. TCRdb holds this immuneACCESS table with in-frame rearrangements only. Some clones are missing; in checked studies, unresolved V genes explain under half, and the rest has no known cause. V and J calls and clone size are as listed in that table; D and trimming were resolved from the DNA. This sample is represented by approximately 270,000 clones; 80% to 90% of them were singletons. Clones ranked in the top ten supply approximately 4.2% of the sample.

As encoded in the germline V gene, CDR1 is KGHSH while CDR2 is LQKENI. V is pared back by 6 bases and J by 1 base, with 9 bases lying between the germline termini. From the cysteine through the phenylalanine, the CDR3 covers 13 amino acids. Solely the CDR3 DNA is kept, with 39 bases framed from the first base. Results and caveats for the whole study, not just this receptor: How much clinical and demographic metadata was included differed by source and by participant, and the metadata was provided uncurated.

This clone was detected once. It lacks a known antigen. Base qualities are not at hand, and no much larger clone is one base apart. This receptor chain uses TRBV18 and TRBJ1-1; the D gene is perhaps TRBD1, from 6 matching bases. The sequence was obtained from a woman in her 30s who had recovered from COVID-19. Sequencing input: PBMCs or T cells enriched from blood (not recorded which). The sequence in DNA is TGTGCCAGCTCGTCACAGGGGAACACTGAAGCTTTCTTT. Its coded protein is CASSSQGNTEAFF.